Shown below are 16 T cell receptor beta chains from a single sample sequenced in a study of cytomegalovirus exposure and HLA in healthy donors. Primers for the PCR totalled 60 Vbeta and 13 Jbeta. Measured with immunoSEQ multiplex PCR; TCRdb has only the in-frame clones, and not every one. The sample contains about 200,000 clones, 82% of which appear only once. Sequencing was carried out using PBMCs. These TCRs come from a woman in her 40s in good health and CMV-seronegative.

This clone showed up just a few times. The CDR3: CASSFRDTNSYSNQPQHF. CDR3 bases: TGTGCCAGTAGTTTCCGGGACACGAATTCCTATAGCAATCAGCCCCAGCATTTT. The chain combines TRBV19 with TRBJ1-5; maybe TRBD1 (6 bases). The ends were cut back, 5 bases at V and 0 bases at J, with 20 bases in the middle. This CDR3 region has 18 residues. Germline V gene data show CDR1 as LNHDA and CDR2 as SQIVND (reference sequence). The full variable domain, rest sourced from reference TRBV19 and TRBJ1-5, is DGGITQSPKYLFRKEGQNVTLSCEQNLNHDAMYWYRQDPGQGLRLIYYSQIVNDFQKGDIAEGYSVSREKKESFPLTVTSAQKNPTAFYLCASSFRDTNSYSNQPQHFGDGTRLSIL.

The chain has TRBV28 and TRBJ1-5; D might be TRBD1 (5 bases). The germline V gene has CDR1 MDHEN and CDR2 SYDVKM. V gave up 5 bases and J gave up 7 bases, with 18 bases separating them. The CDR3 is made up of 15 amino acids. For the CDR3, the DNA is TGTGCCAGCAGTGGGGCTGGAGTGTGGGGCCAGCCCCAGCATTTT. As protein: CASSGAGVWGQPQHF.

The chain joins TRBV28 to TRBJ1-2; 9 bases agree with TRBD1. Germline CDR1 reads MDHEN; CDR2 reads SYDVKM. CDR3 length: 15 amino acids. V dropped 5 bases and J dropped 4; count of bases not matched to a gene: 8. This CDR3 is CASSPGQGRVYGYTF. CDR3 DNA: TGTGCCAGCAGTCCCGGACAGGGGAGGGTCTATGGCTACACCTTC.

Only a few counts were recorded for this clone. The chain employs TRBV7-3 and TRBJ2-3; D is possibly TRBD1 (5 bases). V lost 5 bases and J lost 3, with 9 bases in between. Germline V gives CDR1 SGHTA, CDR2 FQGTGA. This CDR3 has 13 residues. CDR3 DNA sequence: TGTGCCAGCAGCATGCCAGGGACAGATACGCAGTATTTT. Translated, it gives CASSMPGTDTQYF.

The rearrangement links TRBV2 to TRBJ1-4, with D possibly TRBD1 on 5 matching bases. Deletions cut 4 bases from V and 8 bases from J, with 14 bases between. The CDR3 runs to 14 residues. Germline lookup yields CDR1 SNHLY and CDR2 FYNNEI. CDR3 loop: CASSAERGKEKLFF. In nucleotides, the CDR3 is TGTGCCAGCAGTGCAGAAAGGGGAAAAGAAAAACTGTTTTTT.

The chain employs TRBV5-8 and TRBJ2-7, with TRBD1 matching 10 bases. CDR1 is SGHTS, CDR2 YDEGEE, per germline. V was pared by 3 bases and J by 9 bases, with 9 bases of the junction left unmatched. This CDR3 is 14 amino acids long. Here the CDR3 reads CASSSSGTGAWQYF. The DNA of the CDR3 is TGTGCCAGCAGCTCGTCCGGGACAGGGGCCTGGCAGTACTTC.

In DNA, the CDR3 is TGCGCCAGCAGCCGGGGGACAGGGCCCAGCGAGCAGTACTTC. Its protein product is CASSRGTGPSEQYF. The chain is built from TRBV5-1 and TRBJ2-7, with TRBD1 identical over 9 bases. V dropped 4 bases and J dropped 6; count of bases not matched to a gene: 8. The CDR3 loop spans 14 amino acids. Germline CDR1 and CDR2: SGHRS and YFSETQ.

J is TRBJ2-1 and V is TRBV9, with 9 bases matching TRBD2. The CDR3 loop spans 15 amino acids. J was trimmed by 4 bases and V by 6 bases; bases with no gene match: 8. Germline V gives CDR1 SGDLS, CDR2 YYNGEE. CDR3 loop: CASTLAAGGYNEQFF. The DNA of the CDR3 is TGTGCCAGCACCCTCGCAGCGGGAGGATACAATGAGCAGTTCTTC. Full variable domain (missing parts from reference TRBV9 and TRBJ2-1): DSGVTQTPKHLITATGQRVTLRCSPRSGDLSVYWYQQSLDQGLQFLIQYYNGEERAKGNILERFSAQQFPDLHSELNLSSLELGDSALYFCASTLAAGGYNEQFFGPGTRLTVL.

V is TRBV10-1 and J is TRBJ1-2, with D perhaps TRBD1 (5 bases). Trimming shortened V by 5 bases and J by 0 bases, and 13 bases separated the two germline ends. This CDR3 comprises 15 residues. CDR1 and CDR2 from the germline V gene are WNHNN and SYGVQD (reference sequence). The CDR3 loop reads CASSTQGPPNYGYTF. The DNA for the CDR3 is TGCGCCAGCAGTACCCAGGGCCCTCCTAACTATGGCTACACCTTC.

J is TRBJ2-1 and V is TRBV27, with D tentatively TRBD2 (6 bases). Germline assignment: CDR1 MNHEY and CDR2 SMNVEV (reference sequence). This CDR3 spans 13 amino acids. V was cut by 2 bases and J by 8 bases, with 10 bases left in between. CDR3 in amino acids: CASSLMEGYEQFF. DNA for the CDR3: TGTGCCAGCAGTTTAATGGAGGGGTATGAGCAGTTCTTC.

Only a few counts were recorded for this clone. This rearrangement joins TRBV4-2 to TRBJ2-1; 13 bases map to TRBD2. The CDR3 consists of 17 residues. V was pared by 5 bases and J by 3 bases, with 7 bases of the junction left unmatched. From germline, CDR1 is LGHNA and CDR2 YNFKEQ. The CDR3 nucleotides are TGTGCCAGCAGCGCTCGGGGGACTAGCGGGATCTACAATGAGCAGTTCTTC. Its protein is CASSARGTSGIYNEQFF.

This clone was picked up a small number of times. The rearrangement uses TRBV6-5 and TRBJ1-4, with no clear D. Trimming took off 6 bases at V and 10 bases at J, with 12 bases between the two ends. The CDR3 loop spans 12 amino acids. Germline assignment: CDR1 MNHEY and CDR2 SVGAGI. The CDR3 nucleotides are TGTGCCAGCAGCACGCGCTCGGGAAAACTGTTTTTT. It translates to CASSTRSGKLFF.

The J gene is TRBJ2-7, the V gene TRBV12-5; 7 nucleotides agree with TRBD1. CDR3 length equals 15 residues. Germline assignment: CDR1 LGHNT and CDR2 FRNRAP. J gave up 6 bases and V 2 bases, and 10 bases lay outside the gene matches. Written as DNA, the CDR3 is TGTGCTAGTGGTTTGTGGGCAGGGGGAATCCGCGAGCAGTACTTC. It translates to CASGLWAGGIREQYF.

V usage is TRBV6-6 and J usage is TRBJ1-1; D may be TRBD1 (6 bases). In germline, CDR1 is MNHNY, CDR2 SVGAGI (reference sequence). The ends were cut back, 3 bases at V and 1 base at J, with 12 bases in the middle. CDR3 size: 15 residues. The CDR3 loop is CASSYNQGTNTEAFF. CDR3 bases: TGTGCCAGCAGTTATAACCAGGGGACGAACACTGAAGCTTTCTTT.

V is TRBV16 and J is TRBJ2-1; D gene unclear. The CDR3 is 12 residues long. V dropped 2 bases and J dropped 8 bases, with 7 bases sitting between them. From germline, CDR1 is KGHSY and CDR2 FQNENV. The CDR3 sequence: CASSQGWHEQFF. The CDR3 DNA reads as TGTGCCAGCAGCCAAGGCTGGCATGAGCAGTTCTTC.

The chain joins TRBV5-1 to TRBJ2-5; possibly TRBD2 for D (6 bases). The germline CDR1 and CDR2 sequences are SGHRS and YFSETQ. The length of the CDR3 is 16 residues. Trimming shortened V by 1 base and J by 5 bases, and 18 bases separated the two germline ends. For the CDR3, the DNA is TGCGCCAGCAGCTTGCCTGGCAGCTCCCGGGAGGAGACCCAGTACTTC. This sequence encodes CASSLPGSSREETQYF. The variable domain in full, with the rest retrieved from reference TRBV5-1 and TRBJ2-5, is KAGVTQTPRYLIKTRGQQVTLSCSPISGHRSVSWYQQTPGQGLQFLFEYFSETQRNKGNFPGRFSGRQFSNSRSEMNVSTLELGDSALYLCASSLPGSSREETQYFGPGTRLLVL.